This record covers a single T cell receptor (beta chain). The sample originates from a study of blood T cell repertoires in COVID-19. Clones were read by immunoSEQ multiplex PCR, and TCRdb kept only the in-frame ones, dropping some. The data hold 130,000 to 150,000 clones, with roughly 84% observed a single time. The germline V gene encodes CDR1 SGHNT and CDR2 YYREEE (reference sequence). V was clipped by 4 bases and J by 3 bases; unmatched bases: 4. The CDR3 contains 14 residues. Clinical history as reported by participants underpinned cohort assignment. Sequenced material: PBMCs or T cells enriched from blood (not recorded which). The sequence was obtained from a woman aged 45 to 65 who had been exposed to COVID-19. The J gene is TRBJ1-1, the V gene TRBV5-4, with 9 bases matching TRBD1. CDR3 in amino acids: CASSEGQGYTEAFF. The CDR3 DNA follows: TGTGCCAGCAGCGAGGGACAGGGTTACACTGAAGCTTTCTTT.